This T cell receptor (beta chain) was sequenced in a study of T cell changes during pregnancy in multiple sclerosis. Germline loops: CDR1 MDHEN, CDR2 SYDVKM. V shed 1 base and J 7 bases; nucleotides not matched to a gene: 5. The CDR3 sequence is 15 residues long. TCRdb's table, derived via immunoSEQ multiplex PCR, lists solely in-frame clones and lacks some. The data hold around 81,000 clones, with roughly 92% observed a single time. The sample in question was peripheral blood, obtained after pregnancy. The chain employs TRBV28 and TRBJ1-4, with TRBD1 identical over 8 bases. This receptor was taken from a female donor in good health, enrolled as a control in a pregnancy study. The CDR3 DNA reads TGTGCCAGCAGTTTATCAGGACAGGGTGGTGAAAAACTGTTTTTT. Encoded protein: CASSLSGQGGEKLFF.